This T cell receptor beta chain appears in the sequencing data of a study of circulating and synovial CD4+ cells in juvenile arthritis. The protocol was immunoSEQ multiplex PCR, while the TCRdb copy is restricted to in-frame clones and leaves out a portion. Of approximately 36,000 clones in the sample, about 94% were seen once. The CDR3 sequence is 15 residues long. CDR1 and CDR2 (germline): MGHRA, YSYEKL. J was trimmed by 5 bases and V by 1 base; bases with no gene match: 4. Sequencing input: CD4+ T cells from blood. The chain combines TRBV4-1 with TRBJ1-4; 7 nucleotides line up with TRBD1. The receptor was isolated from a human donor with juvenile idiopathic arthritis. The CDR3 is CASSQGVTGNEKLFF. CDR3 bases: TGCGCCAGCAGCCAAGGTGTGACAGGGAATGAAAAACTGTTTTTT.